Presented here are 20 T cell receptor beta chains from one specimen sequenced in a study of T cell clusters in autoimmune cytopenias. Tens of thousands of genome equivalents of blood DNA were amplified for TRB. One tube held mixed TRB-A and TRB-B primer pools for touch-down PCR. One entry per CDR3 protein, without DNA, is what TCRdb gives after re-calling the multiplex PCR reads. The sample includes about 6,900 distinct CDR3 sequences. This sample also appeared in a second study, on T cell repertoires in aging, cancer and after chemotherapy.

The sequenced material came from peripheral blood. The origin of the receptors is a human donor in good health.

The J gene is TRBJ2-5, the V gene TRBV12-3 or TRBV12-4; the D gene TCRdb calls, TRBD2, cannot be checked with no DNA. This CDR3 has 15 amino acids. CDR3 protein: CASSIGRTYGETQYF.

The chain couples TRBV6-5 to TRBJ2-4; TCRdb reports TRBD1, a call that lacks DNA to check it against. CDR3 length equals 16 residues. Germline lookup yields CDR1 MNHEY and CDR2 SVGAGI. This chain's CDR3 is CASSPTWAEAKNIQYF.

The V gene is TRBV18, the J gene TRBJ1-2; TCRdb's D gene call, TRBD1, goes unchecked for lack of DNA. The CDR3 loop spans 14 amino acids. CDR1 and CDR2 from the germline V gene are KGHSH and LQKENI. The CDR3 is CASSPPGTPYGYTF. The full variable domain, its missing parts supplied by reference TRBV18 and TRBJ1-2, is NAGVMQNPRHLVRRRGQEARLRCSPMKGHSHVYWYRQLPEEGLKFMVYLQKENIIDESGMPKERFSAEFPKEGPSILRIQQVVRGDSAAYFCASSPPGTPYGYTFGSGTRLTVV.

The V call is TRBV5-6, the J call TRBJ2-6. The germline gives CDR1 SGHDT, CDR2 YYEEEE. CDR3 size: 15 residues. The CDR3: CASSLGASGANVLTF. The entire variable domain, with the rest obtained from reference TRBV5-6 and TRBJ2-6, is as follows: DAGVTQSPTHLIKTRGQQVTLRCSPKSGHDTVSWYQQALGQGPQFIFQYYEEEERQRGNFPDRFSGHQFPNYSSELNVNALLLGDSALYLCASSLGASGANVLTFGAGSRLTVL.

This clonotype is labeled medium-sized based on frequency. V is TRBV5-6 and J is TRBJ2-3; TCRdb picks TRBD1, but there is no DNA to check that call. Germline V lookup: CDR1 SGHDT, CDR2 YYEEEE. The CDR3 sequence is 19 residues long. The CDR3 protein is CASSLVRIIGTVSTDTQYF.

The chain carries TRBV15 and TRBJ2-3; TCRdb names TRBD2, which stays unverified in the absence of DNA. The CDR3 is made up of 14 amino acids. CDR1 is LNHNV and CDR2 is YYDKDF in the germline V gene (reference sequence). The CDR3 is CATNPRSVLDTQYF.

The rearrangement joins TRBV11-2 to TRBJ2-1; TCRdb's assignment of TRBD1 cannot be checked, as there is no DNA. Germline assignment: CDR1 SGHAT and CDR2 FQNNGV. The CDR3 contains 13 residues. This CDR3 reads CASSTNRGPKQFF.

This chain joins TRBV20-1 and TRBJ2-5. Per germline, CDR1 DFQATT and CDR2 SNEGSKA (reference sequence). This CDR3 is built from 13 residues. The CDR3 protein is CSAASAGRETQYF.

The chain joins TRBV11-1 to TRBJ1-2; the TRBD1 assignment by TCRdb is unverifiable without DNA. Looked up from germline, CDR1 is SGHAT and CDR2 is FQDESV (reference sequence). The CDR3 spans 16 residues. CDR3 amino acids: CASSFPRAQGSYGYTF.

V and J are TRBV6-2 or TRBV6-3 and TRBJ1-2. Germline CDR1 and CDR2: MNHEY and SVGEGT. The CDR3 totals 13 residues. CDR3 sequence reads: CASSYRAGVGYTF.

V usage is TRBV6-5 and J usage is TRBJ2-1. The CDR3 runs to 11 residues. From germline, CDR1 is MNHEY and CDR2 SVGAGI. CDR3: CASSAYNEQFF.

This clonotype counts as medium-sized (0.01 to 0.1%) by frequency. The J gene is TRBJ2-3, the V gene TRBV5-5; TCRdb picks TRBD1, but there is no DNA to check that call. Germline CDR1 and CDR2: SGHKS and YYEKEE (reference sequence). The CDR3 spans 16 residues. The CDR3 loop is CASSLRTGPNTDTQYF.

V usage is TRBV5-5 and J usage is TRBJ2-6; TCRdb indicates TRBD1, and absent DNA this call remains unverified. CDR1 is SGHKS and CDR2 is YYEKEE in the germline V gene (reference sequence). This CDR3 contains 17 residues. The CDR3 reads CASSPSGAYSGANVLTF. Based on the CDR3 plus reference TRBV5-5 and TRBJ2-6, the full variable domain is DAGVTQSPTHLIKTRGQQVTLRCSPISGHKSVSWYQQVLGQGPQFIFQYYEKEERGRGNFPDRFSARQFPNYSSELNVNALLLGDSALYLCASSPSGAYSGANVLTFGAGSRLTVL.

This clonotype is deemed medium-sized by its frequency. This sequence joins TRBV6-5 and TRBJ2-3; the TCRdb call, TRBD1, lacks DNA for checking. The germline V gene encodes CDR1 MNHEY and CDR2 SVGAGI. This CDR3 region has 17 residues. This CDR3 is CASSSAGAGTRTDTQYF.

This chain joins TRBV24-1 and TRBJ2-5. The CDR3 runs 13 residues. Germline V CDR1 and CDR2: KGHDR, SFDVKD. CDR3 amino acids: CATSVVSQETQYF.

This clonotype registers medium-sized by frequency. The V gene is TRBV5-4, the J gene TRBJ2-3; absent DNA, TCRdb's TRBD1 call cannot be checked. Germline V gene sequence: CDR1 SGHNT, CDR2 YYREEE (reference sequence). The CDR3 totals 15 residues. The CDR3 is CASRVGGTSTDTQYF. The complete variable domain, with remaining parts taken from reference TRBV5-4 and TRBJ2-3, reads ETGVTQSPTHLIKTRGQQVTLRCSSQSGHNTVSWYQQALGQGPQFIFQYYREEENGRGNFPPRFSGLQFPNYSSELNVNALELDDSALYLCASRVGGTSTDTQYFGPGTRLTVL.

The chain employs TRBV6-1 and TRBJ2-1; TCRdb outputs TRBD1, but without DNA this stays unchecked. CDR1 and CDR2 (germline): MNHNS, SASEGT. The CDR3 has 13 residues. CDR3 loop: CASSEVRGTERFF.

The chain combines TRBV6-5 with TRBJ2-1; TCRdb lists TRBD2, though no DNA is available to test this call. This CDR3 has 16 amino acids. The V gene's germline CDR1 is MNHEY and CDR2 SVGAGI. The chain's CDR3 is CASSTFLAAWGNEQFF.

The chain recombines TRBV6-2 or TRBV6-3 with TRBJ2-3; TCRdb's D gene call, TRBD1, goes unchecked for lack of DNA. Germline loops: CDR1 MNHEY, CDR2 SVGEGT. This CDR3 comprises 16 residues. This CDR3 reads CASSYSRARTLDTQYF.

Its frequency marks this clonotype as medium-sized. The V and J genes are TRBV19 and TRBJ2-7; absent DNA, TCRdb's TRBD1 call cannot be checked. The CDR3 loop spans 15 amino acids. Germline CDR1 and CDR2: LNHDA and SQIVND (reference sequence). CDR3 protein: CASSPWDVSSYEQYF.